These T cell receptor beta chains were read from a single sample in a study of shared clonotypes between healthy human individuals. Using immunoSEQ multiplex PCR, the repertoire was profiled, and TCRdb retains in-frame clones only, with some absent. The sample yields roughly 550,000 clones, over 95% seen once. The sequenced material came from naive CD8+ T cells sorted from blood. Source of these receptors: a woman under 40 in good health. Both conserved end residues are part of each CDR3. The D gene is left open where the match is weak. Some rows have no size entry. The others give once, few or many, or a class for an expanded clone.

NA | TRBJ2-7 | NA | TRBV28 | CASRPIGGFFYEQYF | TGTGCCAGCAGACCCATCGGGGGCTTTTTCTACGAGCAGTACTTC
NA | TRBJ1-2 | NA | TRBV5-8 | CASSSRVNYGYTF | TGTGCCAGCAGCTCTCGAGTGAACTATGGCTACACCTTC
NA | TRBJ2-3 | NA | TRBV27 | CASSFGGITDTQYF | TGTGCCAGCAGTTTTGGTGGGATCACAGATACGCAGTATTTT
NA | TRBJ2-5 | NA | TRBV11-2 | CASSLVGSQETQYF | TGTGCCAGCAGCTTAGTCGGCAGCCAAGAGACCCAGTACTTC
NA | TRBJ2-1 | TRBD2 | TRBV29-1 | CSVDLWTAGTSGMDEQFF | TGCAGCGTTGATCTCTGGACAGCCGGGACTAGCGGGATGGATGAGCAGTTCTTC
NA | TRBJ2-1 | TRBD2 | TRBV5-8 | CASSFGTSDYNEQFF | TGTGCCAGCAGCTTCGGGACTAGCGATTACAATGAGCAGTTCTTC
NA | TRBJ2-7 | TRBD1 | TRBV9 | CASSPIDRGREQYF | TGTGCCAGCAGCCCCATAGACAGGGGCCGGGAGCAGTACTTC
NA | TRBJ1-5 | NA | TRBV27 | CASSHRQGNQPQHF | TGTGCCAGCAGCCACAGACAGGGCAATCAGCCCCAGCATTTT
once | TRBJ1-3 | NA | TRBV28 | CASSRDAYSGNTIYF | TGTGCCAGCAGCAGGGACGCCTACTCTGGAAACACCATATATTTT
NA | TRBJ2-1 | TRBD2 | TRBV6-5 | CASSYLVASGGDEQFF | TGTGCCAGCAGTTACCTGGTGGCTTCGGGGGGGGATGAGCAGTTCTTC
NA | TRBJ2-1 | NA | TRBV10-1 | CASSEPEEGDEQFF | TGCGCCAGCAGTGAGCCCGAGGAGGGCGATGAGCAGTTCTTC
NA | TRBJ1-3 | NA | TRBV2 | CASSEQEGDSGNTIYF | TGTGCCAGCAGTGAACAGGAGGGGGACTCTGGAAACACCATATATTTT
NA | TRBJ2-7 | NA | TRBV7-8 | CASSSQVHSGSYEQYF | TGTGCCAGCAGCTCTCAGGTACATAGCGGATCCTACGAGCAGTACTTC
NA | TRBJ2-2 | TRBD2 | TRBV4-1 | CASSPFASGLNTGELFF | TGCGCCAGCAGCCCGTTCGCTAGCGGGTTGAACACCGGGGAGCTGTTTTTT
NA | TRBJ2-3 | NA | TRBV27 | CASSFPNQDTQYF | TGTGCCAGCAGTTTCCCAAATCAAGATACGCAGTATTTT
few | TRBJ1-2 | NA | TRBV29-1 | CSVEGQAYGYTF | TGCAGCGTTGAAGGGCAGGCCTATGGCTACACCTTC
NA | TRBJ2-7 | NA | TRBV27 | CASSLSRSAHEQYF | TGTGCCAGCAGTTTATCGCGGAGCGCCCACGAGCAGTACTTC
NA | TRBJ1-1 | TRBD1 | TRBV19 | CASADRDTEAFF | TGTGCCAGTGCTGACAGGGACACTGAAGCTTTCTTT
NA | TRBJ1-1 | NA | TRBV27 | CASSITGTTEAFF | TGTGCCAGCAGTATAACAGGGACCACTGAAGCTTTCTTT
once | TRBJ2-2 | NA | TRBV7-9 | CASSLGVGRDTGELFF | TGTGCCAGCAGCTTAGGGGTTGGCAGGGACACCGGGGAGCTGTTTTTT
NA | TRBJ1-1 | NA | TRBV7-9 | CASSLGQGFTEAFF | TGTGCCAGCAGCTTAGGCCAGGGATTTACTGAAGCTTTCTTT
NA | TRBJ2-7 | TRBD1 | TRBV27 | CASLEQGSDEQYF | TGTGCCAGCTTAGAACAGGGGTCGGACGAGCAGTACTTC
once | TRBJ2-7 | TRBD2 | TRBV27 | CASSWGSGTLSYEQYF | TGTGCCAGCAGTTGGGGGAGCGGGACCCTCTCCTACGAGCAGTACTTC
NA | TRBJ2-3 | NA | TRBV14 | CASSQDLFHGRSTDTQYF | TGTGCCAGCAGCCAAGATCTTTTTCACGGGAGAAGCACAGATACGCAGTATTTT
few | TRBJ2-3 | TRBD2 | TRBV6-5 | CASSYAGAVDTQYF | TGTGCCAGCAGTTATGCGGGAGCGGTAGATACGCAGTATTTT
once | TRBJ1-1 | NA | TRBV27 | CASSLYFPGRANTEAFF | TGTGCCAGCAGTTTATATTTCCCGGGACGGGCGAACACTGAAGCTTTCTTT
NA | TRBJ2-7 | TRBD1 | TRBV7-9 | CASSANRDRRLYEQYF | TGTGCCAGCAGCGCAAACCGGGACAGGCGCCTCTACGAGCAGTACTTC
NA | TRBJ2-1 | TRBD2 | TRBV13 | CASSLMTSGRSWQFF | TGTGCCAGCAGCTTAATGACTAGCGGGAGGAGCTGGCAGTTCTTC
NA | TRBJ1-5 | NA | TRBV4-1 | CASSDRPGQNQPQHF | TGCGCCAGCAGCGACAGGCCGGGACAAAATCAGCCCCAGCATTTT
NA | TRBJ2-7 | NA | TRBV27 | CASSFFSGDYEQYF | TGTGCCAGCAGTTTTTTTTCAGGGGACTACGAGCAGTACTTC
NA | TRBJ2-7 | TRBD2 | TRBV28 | CASSWASGYEQYF | TGTGCCAGCAGTTGGGCTAGCGGATACGAGCAGTACTTC
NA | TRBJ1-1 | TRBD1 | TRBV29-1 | CSVSGQGMNTEAFF | TGCAGCGTGTCGGGACAGGGAATGAACACTGAAGCTTTCTTT
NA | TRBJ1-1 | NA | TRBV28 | CASSNGYEAFF | TGTGCCAGCTCAAACGGATATGAAGCTTTCTTT
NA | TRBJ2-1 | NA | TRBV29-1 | CSFRRSPRVPGEIYNEQFF | TGCAGCTTCAGAAGATCCCCTCGAGTCCCGGGAGAGATCTACAATGAGCAGTTCTTC
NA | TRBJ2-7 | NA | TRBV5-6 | CASSEEYLTYEQYF | TGTGCCAGCTCAGAGGAGTACTTAACCTACGAGCAGTACTTC
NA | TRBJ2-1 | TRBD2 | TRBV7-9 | CASSTASGPSYNEQFF | TGTGCCAGCAGCACGGCTAGCGGGCCCTCCTACAATGAGCAGTTCTTC
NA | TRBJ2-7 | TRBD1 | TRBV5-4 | CASSPGTGNPYEQYF | TGTGCCAGCAGCCCGGGGACAGGAAATCCCTACGAGCAGTACTTC
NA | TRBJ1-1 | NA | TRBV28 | CASSLLVGMNTEAFF | TGTGCCAGCAGTTTGCTGGTCGGGATGAACACTGAAGCTTTCTTT
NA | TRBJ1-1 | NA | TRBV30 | CAGGTAAFF | TGTGCCGGGGGGACGGCTGCTTTCTTT
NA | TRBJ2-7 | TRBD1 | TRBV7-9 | CASSPTGQGYEQYF | TGTGCCAGCAGCCCAACGGGACAGGGCTACGAGCAGTACTTC
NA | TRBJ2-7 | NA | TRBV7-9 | CASSPPSYEQYF | TGTGCCAGCAGCCCACCCTCCTACGAGCAGTACTTC
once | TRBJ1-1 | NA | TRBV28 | CASSLLVGPAETEAFF | TGTGCCAGCAGTTTATTGGTGGGGCCCGCCGAGACTGAAGCTTTCTTT
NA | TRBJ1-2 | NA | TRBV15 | CATSDGNYGYTF | TGTGCCACTTCGGACGGAAACTATGGCTACACCTTC
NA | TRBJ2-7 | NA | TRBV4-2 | CASSQDWDSAVVEQYF | TGTGCCAGCAGCCAAGACTGGGACTCGGCGGTAGTAGAGCAGTACTTC
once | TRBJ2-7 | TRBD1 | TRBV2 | CASSEGWTGAATSYEQYF | TGTGCCAGCAGTGAAGGATGGACAGGGGCCGCCACCTCCTACGAGCAGTACTTC
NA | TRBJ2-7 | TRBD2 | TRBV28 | CASSINSGLAATYEQYF | TGTGCCAGCAGTATAAATTCGGGACTAGCGGCCACCTACGAGCAGTACTTC
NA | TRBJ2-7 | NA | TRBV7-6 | CASSSGTRSYEQYF | TGTGCCAGCAGCTCAGGGACGAGGTCCTACGAGCAGTACTTC
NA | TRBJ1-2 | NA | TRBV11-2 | CASSLGVGYTF | TGTGCCAGCAGCTTGGGCGTTGGCTACACCTTC
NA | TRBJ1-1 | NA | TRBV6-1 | CASKLAQMNTEAFF | TGTGCCAGCAAGCTTGCCCAGATGAACACTGAAGCTTTCTTT
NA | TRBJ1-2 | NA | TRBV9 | CASSAPLSQANYGYTF | TGTGCCAGCAGCGCCCCCCTTTCACAGGCCAACTATGGCTACACCTTC
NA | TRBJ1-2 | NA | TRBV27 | CASSLRGGDGYTF | TGTGCCAGCAGTTTACGGGGCGGAGATGGCTACACCTTC
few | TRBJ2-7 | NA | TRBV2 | CASRRGMSYEQYF | TGTGCCAGCAGGCGCGGGATGTCCTACGAGCAGTACTTC
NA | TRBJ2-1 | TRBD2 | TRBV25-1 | CASSEASGLYNEQFF | TGTGCCAGCAGTGAGGCTAGCGGTTTGTACAATGAGCAGTTCTTC
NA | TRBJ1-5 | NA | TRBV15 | CATSSPWWSGASNQPQHF | TGTGCCACCAGCAGTCCGTGGTGGAGTGGGGCGAGCAATCAGCCCCAGCATTTT
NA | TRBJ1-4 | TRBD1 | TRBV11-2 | CASSSTGGLEKLFF | TGTGCCAGCAGCTCGACAGGGGGCCTTGAAAAACTGTTTTTT
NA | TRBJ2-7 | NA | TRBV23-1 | CARATNQGWAGRPSYEQYF | TGCGCCCGAGCGACGAACCAGGGCTGGGCGGGGCGTCCCAGCTACGAGCAGTACTTC
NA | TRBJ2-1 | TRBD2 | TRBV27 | CASIAGAHNEQFF | TGTGCCAGCATAGCGGGAGCCCACAATGAGCAGTTCTTC
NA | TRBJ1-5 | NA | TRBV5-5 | CASSLADQTWDQPQHF | TGTGCCAGCAGCTTGGCGGATCAGACCTGGGATCAGCCCCAGCATTTT
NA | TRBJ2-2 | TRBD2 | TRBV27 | CASSSLLAGGPGELFF | TGTGCCAGCAGTAGCCTATTAGCGGGAGGGCCCGGGGAGCTGTTTTTT